This is a list of T cell receptor beta chains from one sample in a study of T cells in Graves' hyperthyroidism and ophthalmopathy. TCRdb processed the multiplex PCR reads anew with MiXCR; each CDR3 protein has one entry. The sample holds about 720,000 distinct CDR3 sequences, roughly 20% seen once. Sequencing used blood. These receptors were taken from a woman aged 45-65 years with Graves' hyperthyroidism that later progressed to Graves' ophthalmopathy. Each CDR3 is given with its conserved first and last residue. The order of the fields is CDR3 DNA, CDR3 protein, D gene, V gene, clone size, J gene. A D gene is named only where the DNA matches it firmly. Clone sizes are given selectively: once, few, many, or a class where the clone is expanded.

DNA: TGTGCCAGCTCACCACCGGGGAGGGGTGCTTTCTTT; CDR3: CASSPPGRGAFF; D: .; V: TRBV18; size: many; J: TRBJ1-1
DNA: TGTGCCAGCAGTGATGCGTCAATGCGGCTCACCTACGAGCAGTACTTC; CDR3: CASSDASMRLTYEQYF; D: .; V: TRBV6-1; size: few; J: TRBJ2-7
DNA: TGTGCCAGCACCGAAAGGGAAGGGGCGGCGAAGGGTGAGCAGTTCTTC; CDR3: CASTEREGAAKGEQFF; D: .; V: TRBV9; size: few; J: TRBJ2-1
DNA: TGCAGCGTTGAAGAAGCACTAGCGGGGGGCGACGGGGAGCTGTTTTTT; CDR3: CSVEEALAGGDGELFF; D: TRBD2; V: TRBV29-1; size: .; J: TRBJ2-2
DNA: TGTGCCAGCAGCAACTATGGAGAGACCCAGTACTTC; CDR3: CASSNYGETQYF; D: .; V: TRBV3-1; size: many; J: TRBJ2-5
DNA: TGCGCCAGCAGCGGGACCGGGACCCAGTACTTC; CDR3: CASSGTGTQYF; D: .; V: TRBV5-1; size: few; J: TRBJ2-5
DNA: TGTGCCAGCAGTTTTCGTAGTAACACTGAAGCTTTCTTT; CDR3: CASSFRSNTEAFF; D: .; V: TRBV12-3/TRBV12-4; size: many; J: TRBJ1-1
DNA: TGTGCCAGCAGCCCCGGGACAGGGGGCTTGGTGGGGACTGAAGCTTTCTTT; CDR3: CASSPGTGGLVGTEAFF; D: TRBD1; V: TRBV3-1; size: few; J: TRBJ1-1
DNA: TGTGCCAGCAGCTTAGAGGCAGGGCGGGTCGGTGAAAAACTGTTTTTT; CDR3: CASSLEAGRVGEKLFF; D: .; V: TRBV7-9; size: .; J: TRBJ1-4
DNA: TGTGCCAGCAGTCTGACAGGGGTGTACACCGGGGAGCTGTTTTTT; CDR3: CASSLTGVYTGELFF; D: TRBD1; V: TRBV3-1; size: many; J: TRBJ2-2
DNA: TGTGCCAGCAGCCTAGCGGGGGGGCAAGAAGATACGCAGTATTTT; CDR3: CASSLAGGQEDTQYF; D: TRBD2; V: TRBV5-1; size: .; J: TRBJ2-3
DNA: TGTGCCAGCAGTTTAATAGAGGAGTGGGGCACAGATACGCAGTATTTT; CDR3: CASSLIEEWGTDTQYF; D: .; V: TRBV12-3/TRBV12-4; size: many; J: TRBJ2-3
DNA: TGCGCCAGCAGCCAAGCCGGGAGCCGGAATGAGCAGTTCTTC; CDR3: CASSQAGSRNEQFF; D: .; V: TRBV4-1; size: .; J: TRBJ2-1
DNA: TGTGCCAGCAGTATCGTAGCCATCGGGGAGCTGTTTTTT; CDR3: CASSIVAIGELFF; D: .; V: TRBV2; size: many; J: TRBJ2-2
DNA: TGTGCCAGCAGTCCTGAGACCCAGTACTTC; CDR3: CASSPETQYF; D: .; V: TRBV2; size: many; J: TRBJ2-5
DNA: TGTGCCAGCCGTGGGGGGCTGGAGACCCAGTACTTC; CDR3: CASRGGLETQYF; D: .; V: TRBV27; size: few; J: TRBJ2-5
DNA: TGTGCCAGCAGCTCCGGCGGGGTCTACGAGCAGTACTTC; CDR3: CASSSGGVYEQYF; D: .; V: TRBV11-2; size: few; J: TRBJ2-7
DNA: TGCGCCAGCCGTACTGCTGTGGGAGGCTACACCTTC; CDR3: CASRTAVGGYTF; D: .; V: TRBV4-1; size: .; J: TRBJ1-2
DNA: TGTGCCAGCTCAACCACTGGGGATAGCGATGGCTACACCTTC; CDR3: CASSTTGDSDGYTF; D: .; V: TRBV18; size: many; J: TRBJ1-2
DNA: TGCAGTGCCTCTATATGGGGGGCGGACACTGAAGCTTTCTTT; CDR3: CSASIWGADTEAFF; D: .; V: TRBV20-1; size: .; J: TRBJ1-1
DNA: TGCGCCAGCAGCGCAACTGAACCCATACGAACCGGGGAGCTGTTTTTT; CDR3: CASSATEPIRTGELFF; D: .; V: TRBV5-1; size: few; J: TRBJ2-2
DNA: TGTGCCAGCAGTGAGGTATCAGATCGGAGCGAGCAGTACTTC; CDR3: CASSEVSDRSEQYF; D: .; V: TRBV2; size: many; J: TRBJ2-7
DNA: TGTGCCAGCAGCGGGGGGGCGCGGTGGAACACCGGGGAGCTGTTTTTT; CDR3: CASSGGARWNTGELFF; D: .; V: TRBV11-3; size: few; J: TRBJ2-2
DNA: TGTGCCATCAGTGAGTCGATCCGGGGCCGGGGGGGCCCTTTAACCTACGAGCAGTACTTC; CDR3: CAISESIRGRGGPLTYEQYF; D: TRBD2; V: TRBV10-3; size: .; J: TRBJ2-7
DNA: TGTGCCAGCATGCCCTCACACGGGTCGGGGACCCAGTACTTC; CDR3: CASMPSHGSGTQYF; D: .; V: TRBV2; size: few; J: TRBJ2-5
DNA: TGTGCCTGGAGCCGGGACAGTGCAGAAAACACTGAAGCTTTCTTT; CDR3: CAWSRDSAENTEAFF; D: TRBD1; V: TRBV30; size: few; J: TRBJ1-1
DNA: TGCGCCAGCAGCTTGGGGGACATTAGCCAGCCCCAGCATTTT; CDR3: CASSLGDISQPQHF; D: .; V: TRBV5-1; size: few; J: TRBJ1-5
DNA: TGCGCCAGCACCGGTTCCGGGCCGACTGCTTTCTTT; CDR3: CASTGSGPTAFF; D: .; V: TRBV5-1; size: many; J: TRBJ1-1
DNA: TGCGCCAGCAGCCAATCGAACACCGGGGAGCTGTTTTTT; CDR3: CASSQSNTGELFF; D: .; V: TRBV4-1; size: .; J: TRBJ2-2
DNA: TGTGCCAGCAGCTTAGGAGAGACATACCTTGACTACGAGCAGTACTTC; CDR3: CASSLGETYLDYEQYF; D: .; V: TRBV11-1; size: many; J: TRBJ2-7
DNA: TGCAGTGCTCCACGCCAATTACTTTACTACAATGAGCAGTTCTTC; CDR3: CSAPRQLLYYNEQFF; D: .; V: TRBV20-1; size: .; J: TRBJ2-1
DNA: TGTGCCAGCAGTACTCGACAGGGGTATCAGCCCCAGCATTTT; CDR3: CASSTRQGYQPQHF; D: TRBD1; V: TRBV28; size: .; J: TRBJ1-5
DNA: TGTGCCAGCAGTTACTCTGGGGGGAGCGGGGAGCTGTTTTTT; CDR3: CASSYSGGSGELFF; D: .; V: TRBV6-5; size: many; J: TRBJ2-2
DNA: TGCAGTGCTCCCCCGGGAGGGGTTTTGAGGGAAAAACTGTTTTTT; CDR3: CSAPPGGVLREKLFF; D: .; V: TRBV20-1; size: many; J: TRBJ1-4
DNA: TGTGCCAGCAGTGAAGGTTTCGGACAGGGTCAAGAGACCCAGTACTTC; CDR3: CASSEGFGQGQETQYF; D: TRBD1; V: TRBV2; size: many; J: TRBJ2-5
DNA: TGTGCTAGTGGTCGCGGACAGGGGGGGAGTGAAAAACTGTTTTTT; CDR3: CASGRGQGGSEKLFF; D: TRBD1; V: TRBV12-5; size: few; J: TRBJ1-4
DNA: TGTGCCAGCAGAACATCTTGCGGGAGCTTGAATACGCAGTATTTT; CDR3: CASRTSCGSLNTQYF; D: TRBD2; V: TRBV28; size: .; J: TRBJ2-3
DNA: TGTGCCAGCAGTTACCCAAGAGCGGGGGGGGTAAATGAGCAGTTCTTC; CDR3: CASSYPRAGGVNEQFF; D: TRBD2; V: TRBV6-2/TRBV6-3; size: few; J: TRBJ2-1
DNA: TGCAGTGCTAGAGGAGAACAGGGGGGTAGCGCGAGCAATCAGCCCCAGCATTTT; CDR3: CSARGEQGGSASNQPQHF; D: TRBD1; V: TRBV20-1; size: .; J: TRBJ1-5
DNA: TGTGCCAGCAGCTTAGGGGCACTTAATGAAAAACTGTTTTTT; CDR3: CASSLGALNEKLFF; D: .; V: TRBV7-9; size: few; J: TRBJ1-4
DNA: TGTGCCAGCAGCCACAGGGTCTCCTACGAGCAGTACTTC; CDR3: CASSHRVSYEQYF; D: .; V: TRBV7-8; size: many; J: TRBJ2-7
DNA: TGCGCCAGCAGCTTGGACGGCAGGTCTACTGGAAACACCATATATTTT; CDR3: CASSLDGRSTGNTIYF; D: .; V: TRBV5-1; size: .; J: TRBJ1-3
DNA: TGTGCCAGCAGCCGGGGACGAAATGGCATTCAGTACTTC; CDR3: CASSRGRNGIQYF; D: .; V: TRBV3-1; size: many; J: TRBJ2-4
DNA: TGTGCCAGCAGCTTAAACGGGAAGGGTGGCTACACCTTC; CDR3: CASSLNGKGGYTF; D: .; V: TRBV7-9; size: few; J: TRBJ1-2
DNA: TGTGCCAGCAGCTTACGACGGGAGGGCTATGGCTACACCTTC; CDR3: CASSLRREGYGYTF; D: .; V: TRBV5-4; size: few; J: TRBJ1-2
DNA: TGTGCCACCAGTGATTTACCCCCTCTTGAGGGGAATGAGCAGTTCTTC; CDR3: CATSDLPPLEGNEQFF; D: .; V: TRBV24-1; size: .; J: TRBJ2-1
DNA: TGTGCCAGCAGCCAACAAGCGGGGGGAGGGGAGACCCAGTACTTC; CDR3: CASSQQAGGGETQYF; D: TRBD2; V: TRBV5-4; size: .; J: TRBJ2-5
DNA: TGTGCCAGCAGTCCTTCTAGCGGGGGCTCCTACAATGAGCAGTTCTTC; CDR3: CASSPSSGGSYNEQFF; D: TRBD2; V: TRBV12-3/TRBV12-4; size: many; J: TRBJ2-1
DNA: TGTGCCAGTAGTAGAGGGAACGAGCAGTACTTC; CDR3: CASSRGNEQYF; D: .; V: TRBV19; size: few; J: TRBJ2-7
DNA: TGTGCCAGCGAAGTTCCAGCAGGCCGTTGGAACTATGGCTACACCTTC; CDR3: CASEVPAGRWNYGYTF; D: .; V: TRBV6-1; size: many; J: TRBJ1-2
DNA: TGTGCCAGCAGATGGTTTGGGGGACAGCCCCAGCATTTT; CDR3: CASRWFGGQPQHF; D: .; V: TRBV5-8; size: .; J: TRBJ1-5
DNA: TGCAGTGCTAGAGAGGTGGCTAGCGGGGGTTTTTCCAACGAGCAGTACTTC; CDR3: CSAREVASGGFSNEQYF; D: TRBD2; V: TRBV20-1; size: many; J: TRBJ2-7
DNA: TGTGCCACCAGTGTCCACAATGAGCAGTTCTTC; CDR3: CATSVHNEQFF; D: .; V: TRBV24-1; size: .; J: TRBJ2-1
DNA: TGTGCCAGCAGCCAAGATTTGGCCTACGGAGGAAACACCATATATTTT; CDR3: CASSQDLAYGGNTIYF; D: .; V: TRBV14; size: .; J: TRBJ1-3
DNA: TGTGCCAGCAGTTATCTCAACGGGCCCTACGAGCAGTACTTC; CDR3: CASSYLNGPYEQYF; D: .; V: TRBV6-5; size: many; J: TRBJ2-7
DNA: TGTGCCAGCAGCTTACTCAGGGAAGAGACCCAGTACTTC; CDR3: CASSLLREETQYF; D: .; V: TRBV7-3; size: few; J: TRBJ2-5
DNA: TGTGCCAGCAGTGCCCGGGACTTAGGGAGGGACACTGAAGCTTTCTTT; CDR3: CASSARDLGRDTEAFF; D: .; V: TRBV12-3/TRBV12-4; size: .; J: TRBJ1-1
DNA: TGTGCCAGCAGGCTACAGGGGGCGCCGCATGGCTACACCTTC; CDR3: CASRLQGAPHGYTF; D: TRBD1; V: TRBV3-1; size: many; J: TRBJ1-2
DNA: TGTGCCAGCAGAGCGGGACTAGCGGGGGGCCTATCCTCCTACGAGCAGTACTTC; CDR3: CASRAGLAGGLSSYEQYF; D: TRBD2; V: TRBV27; size: once; J: TRBJ2-7